The T cell receptor (beta chain) described here comes from a study of shared clonotypes between healthy human individuals. The method was immunoSEQ multiplex PCR; TCRdb's version includes in-frame clones alone and lacks a portion of them. Of some 2 million clones listed, 85% to 95% are singletons. Germline CDR1 is SGHRS and CDR2 is YFSETQ. The CDR3 extends over 14 amino acids. The V gene lost 4 bases and the J gene lost 2 bases, with 13 bases spanning the gap. This chain uses TRBV5-1 with TRBJ2-7; D is tentatively TRBD1 or TRBD2 (5 bases each). Sequencing used naive CD4+ T cells sorted from blood. The subset denotes: CD45RA+ positively selected. The TCR was taken from a man younger than 30 in good health. The CDR3, as DNA: TGCGCCAGCAGCGAAAGGGACGGACCCTACGAGCAGTACTTC. It translates to CASSERDGPYEQYF.